One sample yielded the 10 T cell receptor beta chains listed below, sequenced in a study of blood T cell repertoires in COVID-19. Method: immunoSEQ multiplex PCR; TCRdb's copy keeps in-frame clones and lacks some. The sample includes roughly 150,000 clones, 70% to 85% of them seen just once. The sequencing input was peripheral blood. These receptors came from a woman aged 45-65 years with acute or convalescent COVID-19.

The chain uses TRBV5-1 and TRBJ1-1; 8 positions agree with TRBD1. Germline CDR1 SGHRS, CDR2 YFSETQ. Unmatched junction bases numbered 10, after V lost 0 bases and J lost 6 bases. There are 16 residues in the CDR3. CDR3: CASSLGGQARSAEAFF. In DNA form, the CDR3 reads TGCGCCAGCAGCTTGGGGGGACAGGCGCGATCGGCTGAAGCTTTCTTT.

The chain combines TRBV7-7 with TRBJ2-5; 7 bases match TRBD2. Trimming cost V 1 base and J 2 bases; bases outside gene matches: 4. CDR1 is SSHAT, CDR2 FNYEAQ, per germline (reference sequence). CDR3 length equals 15 residues. The DNA of the CDR3 is TGTGCCAGCAGCTTAGGGGGAGGGGTACAAGAGACCCAGTACTTC. Its translation is CASSLGGGVQETQYF.

The genes are TRBV4-2 and TRBJ2-5; 14 nucleotides line up with TRBD2. V shed 1 base and J 4 bases; nucleotides not matched to a gene: 8. CDR1 and CDR2 from the germline V gene are LGHNA and YNFKEQ. The CDR3 is 18 amino acids. The CDR3 spells CASSQGGTSGSVGETQYF. The CDR3 nucleotides are TGTGCCAGCAGCCAAGGAGGGACTAGCGGGAGCGTTGGAGAGACCCAGTACTTC.

V is TRBV27 and J is TRBJ1-6, with TRBD1 matching over 10 bases. CDR1 is MNHEY and CDR2 is SMNVEV in the germline V gene (reference sequence). J gave up 7 bases and V 4 bases, and 1 base lay outside the gene matches. The CDR3 runs 14 residues. The CDR3 loop reads CASSWDRGNSPLHF. CDR3 bases: TGTGCCAGCAGTTGGGACAGGGGAAATTCACCCCTCCACTTT.

This chain connects TRBV7-9 to TRBJ2-7, with 9 bases identical to TRBD2. Trimming cost V 3 bases and J 4 bases; bases outside gene matches: 10. Germline V CDR1 and CDR2: SEHNR, FQNEAQ (reference sequence). The CDR3 has 16 amino acids. The CDR3 DNA reads as TGTGCCAGCAGCTTGGGCGGGGGGGTGTCGAATTACGAGCAGTACTTC. This translates into CASSLGGGVSNYEQYF. Looking up the rest from reference TRBV7-9 and TRBJ2-7 gives the full variable domain: DTGVSQNPRHKITKRGQNVTFRCDPISEHNRLYWYRQTLGQGPEFLTYFQNEAQLEKSRLLSDRFSAERPKGSFSTLEIQRTEQGDSAMYLCASSLGGGVSNYEQYFGPGTRLTVT.

This chain links TRBV29-1 with TRBJ2-7, with D perhaps TRBD1 (6 bases). Germline CDR1 is SQVTM and CDR2 is ANQGSEA. The CDR3 sequence is 14 residues long. Deletions cut 4 bases from V and 2 bases from J, with 15 bases between. CDR3 nucleotides: TGCAGCGTTGCATCGGGACACCTTACCTACGAGCAGTACTTC. Amino acid sequence: CSVASGHLTYEQYF.

The rearrangement links TRBV27 to TRBJ2-7; the D gene is possibly TRBD1 (6 bases). The CDR3 loop spans 15 amino acids. Trimming removed 6 bases from V and 1 base from J, with 16 bases in between. The germline gives CDR1 MNHEY, CDR2 SMNVEV (reference sequence). The CDR3 DNA follows: TGTGCCAGCAGGGGGCGCCTCAGGGGATCCTACGAGCAGTACTTC. It encodes CASRGRLRGSYEQYF.

J is TRBJ1-1 and V is TRBV5-8; D ambiguous. This CDR3 has 13 amino acids. Germline CDR1 reads SGHTS; CDR2 reads YDEGEE. Trimming took 4 bases from V and 6 from J, leaving 13 bases between them. CDR3 region: CASSPRSSAEAFF. CDR3 nucleotides: TGTGCCAGCAGCCCCCGGAGCAGCGCTGAAGCTTTCTTT. Together with reference TRBV5-8 and TRBJ1-1, the CDR3 gives the full variable domain: EAGVTQSPTHLIKTRGQQATLRCSPISGHTSVYWYQQALGLGLQFLLWYDEGEERNRGNFPPRFSGRQFPNYSSELNVNALELEDSALYLCASSPRSSAEAFFGQGTRLTVV.

The chain uses TRBV19 and TRBJ1-4, with TRBD1 matching over 8 bases. The ends lost 4 bases at V and 4 bases at J; junction bases unmatched: 8. This CDR3 contains 16 residues. In germline, CDR1 is LNHDA, CDR2 SQIVND (reference sequence). The CDR3 DNA sequence: TGTGCCAGTAGTAAGGGACGACAGGGGATTAATGAAAAACTGTTTTTT. Translation: CASSKGRQGINEKLFF.

This chain connects TRBV30 to TRBJ1-5; 7 nucleotides match TRBD1. The CDR3 contains 14 residues. Per germline, CDR1 GTSNPN and CDR2 SVGIG (reference sequence). V trimming: 8 bases; J trimming: 2 bases; junction bases outside the gene matches: 9. DNA of the CDR3: TGTGCCGGAACAGACAGGGATGGCAATCAGCCCCAGCATTTT. This translates into CAGTDRDGNQPQHF.